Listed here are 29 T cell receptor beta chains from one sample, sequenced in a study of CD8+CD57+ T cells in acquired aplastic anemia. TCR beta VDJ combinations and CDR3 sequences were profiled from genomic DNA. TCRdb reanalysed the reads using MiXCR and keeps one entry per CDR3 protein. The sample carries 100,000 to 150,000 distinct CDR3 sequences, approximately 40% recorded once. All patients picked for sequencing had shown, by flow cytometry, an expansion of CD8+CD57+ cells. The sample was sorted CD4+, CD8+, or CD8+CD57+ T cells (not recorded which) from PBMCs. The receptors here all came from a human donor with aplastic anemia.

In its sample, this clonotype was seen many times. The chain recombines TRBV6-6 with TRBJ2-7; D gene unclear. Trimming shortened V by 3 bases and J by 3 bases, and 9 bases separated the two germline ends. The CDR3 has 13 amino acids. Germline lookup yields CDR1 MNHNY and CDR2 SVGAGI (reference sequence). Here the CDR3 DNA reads TGTGCCAGCAGTTATGGCGGATACTACGAGCAGTACTTC. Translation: CASSYGGYYEQYF.

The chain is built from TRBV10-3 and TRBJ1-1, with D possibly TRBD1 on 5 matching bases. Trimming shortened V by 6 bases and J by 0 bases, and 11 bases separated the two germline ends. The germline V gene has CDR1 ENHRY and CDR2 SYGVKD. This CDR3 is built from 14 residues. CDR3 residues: CAIRGEGMNTEAFF. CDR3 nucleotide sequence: TGTGCCATCAGGGGAGAGGGGATGAACACTGAAGCTTTCTTT.

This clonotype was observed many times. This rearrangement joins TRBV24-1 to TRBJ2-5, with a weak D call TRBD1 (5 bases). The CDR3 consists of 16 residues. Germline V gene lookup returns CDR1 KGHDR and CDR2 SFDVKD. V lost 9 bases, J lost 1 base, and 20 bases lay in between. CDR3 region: CATGALSTPSQETQYF. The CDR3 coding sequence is TGTGCCACCGGGGCCCTGTCGACACCTTCCCAAGAGACCCAGTACTTC.

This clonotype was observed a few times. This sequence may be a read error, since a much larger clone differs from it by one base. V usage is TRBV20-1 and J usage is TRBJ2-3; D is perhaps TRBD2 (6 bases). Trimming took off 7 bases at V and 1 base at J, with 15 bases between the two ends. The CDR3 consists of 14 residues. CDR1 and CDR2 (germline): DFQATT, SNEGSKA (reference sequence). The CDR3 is CSVPRGSRTDTQYF. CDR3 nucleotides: TGCAGTGTGCCACGGGGGTCTCGCACAGATACGCAGTATTTT.

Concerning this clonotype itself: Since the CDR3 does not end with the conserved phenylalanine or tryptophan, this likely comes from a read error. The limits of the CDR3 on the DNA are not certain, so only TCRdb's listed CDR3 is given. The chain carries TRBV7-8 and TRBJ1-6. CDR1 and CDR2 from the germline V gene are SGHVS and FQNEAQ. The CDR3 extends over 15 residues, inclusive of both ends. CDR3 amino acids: CASSLDRNVNSPLHL.

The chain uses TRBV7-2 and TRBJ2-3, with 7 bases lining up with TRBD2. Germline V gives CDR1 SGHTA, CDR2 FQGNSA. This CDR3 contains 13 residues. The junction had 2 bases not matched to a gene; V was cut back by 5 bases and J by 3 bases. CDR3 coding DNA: TGTGCCAGCAGCGGGGGGGTAACAGATACGCAGTATTTT. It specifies CASSGGVTDTQYF.

CDR3 loop: CASSSRVASNQPQHF. Here the CDR3 DNA reads TGTGCCAGCAGCTCGAGGGTTGCGAGCAATCAGCCCCAGCATTTT. The chain couples TRBV7-2 to TRBJ1-5; unclear D gene. V was clipped by 4 bases and J by 1 base, with 11 bases between them. Germline V gene data show CDR1 as SGHTA and CDR2 as FQGNSA. The CDR3 consists of 15 residues.

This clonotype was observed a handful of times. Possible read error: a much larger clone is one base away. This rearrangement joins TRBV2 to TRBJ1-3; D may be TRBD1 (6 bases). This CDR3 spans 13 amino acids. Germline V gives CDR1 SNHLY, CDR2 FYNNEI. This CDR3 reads CANSFDRGNTIYF. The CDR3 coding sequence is TGTGCCAACAGTTTTGACAGGGGAAACACCATATATTTT.

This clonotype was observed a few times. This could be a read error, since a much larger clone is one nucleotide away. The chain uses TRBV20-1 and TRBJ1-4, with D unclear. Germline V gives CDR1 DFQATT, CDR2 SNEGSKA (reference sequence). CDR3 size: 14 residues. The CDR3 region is CSATRRSFNEKLLF. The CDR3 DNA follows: TGCAGTGCCACGCGGCGGAGCTTTAATGAAAAACTGCTTTTT.

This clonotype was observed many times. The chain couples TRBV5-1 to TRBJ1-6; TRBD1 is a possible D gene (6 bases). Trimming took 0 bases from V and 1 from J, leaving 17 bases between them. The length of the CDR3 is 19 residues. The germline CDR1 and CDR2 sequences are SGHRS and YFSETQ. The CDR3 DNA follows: TGCGCCAGCAGCTTGGTGGGAACAGGGAAGGGGTCCTATAATTCACCCCTCCACTTT. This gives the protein CASSLVGTGKGSYNSPLHF.

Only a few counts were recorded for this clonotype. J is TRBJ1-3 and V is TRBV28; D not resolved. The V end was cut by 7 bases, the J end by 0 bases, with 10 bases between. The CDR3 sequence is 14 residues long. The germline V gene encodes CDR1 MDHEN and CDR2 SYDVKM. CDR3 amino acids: CASNPLFSGNTIYF. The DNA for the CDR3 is TGTGCCAGCAATCCCTTGTTCTCTGGAAACACCATATATTTT. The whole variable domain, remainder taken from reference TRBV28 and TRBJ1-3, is DVKVTQSSRYLVKRTGEKVFLECVQDMDHENMFWYRQDPGLGLRLIYFSYDVKMKEKGDIPEGYSVSREKKERFSLILESASTNQTSMYLCASNPLFSGNTIYFGEGSWLTVV.

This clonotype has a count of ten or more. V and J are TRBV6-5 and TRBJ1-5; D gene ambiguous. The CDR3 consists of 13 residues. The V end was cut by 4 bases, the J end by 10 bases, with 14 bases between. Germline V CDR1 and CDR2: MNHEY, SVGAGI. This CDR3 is CASSLDPEFPQHF. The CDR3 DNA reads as TGTGCCAGCAGTTTGGACCCGGAATTTCCCCAGCATTTT.

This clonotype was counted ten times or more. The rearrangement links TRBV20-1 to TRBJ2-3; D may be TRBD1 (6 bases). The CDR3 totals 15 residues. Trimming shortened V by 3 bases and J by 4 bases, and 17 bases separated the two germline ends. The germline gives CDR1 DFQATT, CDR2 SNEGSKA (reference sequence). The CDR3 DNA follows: TGCAGTGCTAGGTGGGGGCAGGGTCTCCCAGATACGCAGTATTTT. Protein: CSARWGQGLPDTQYF.

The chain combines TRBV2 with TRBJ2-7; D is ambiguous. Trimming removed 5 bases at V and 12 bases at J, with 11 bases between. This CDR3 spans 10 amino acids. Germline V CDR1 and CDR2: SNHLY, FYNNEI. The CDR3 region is CASSFNLRYF. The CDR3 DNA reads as TGTGCCAGCAGTTTTAACCTGCGGTACTTC.

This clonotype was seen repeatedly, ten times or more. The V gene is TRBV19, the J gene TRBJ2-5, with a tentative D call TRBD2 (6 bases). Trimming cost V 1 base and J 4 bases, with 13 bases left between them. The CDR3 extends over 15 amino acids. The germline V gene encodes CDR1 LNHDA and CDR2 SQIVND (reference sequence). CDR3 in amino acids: CASSIGGLVRETQYF. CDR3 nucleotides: TGTGCCAGTAGTATAGGGGGACTCGTCCGAGAGACCCAGTACTTC.

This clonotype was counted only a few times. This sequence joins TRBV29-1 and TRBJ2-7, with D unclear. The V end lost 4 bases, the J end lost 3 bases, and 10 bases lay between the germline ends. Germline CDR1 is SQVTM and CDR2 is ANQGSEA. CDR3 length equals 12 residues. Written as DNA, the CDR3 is TGCAGCGTTGGTGGCAGCTTCTACGAGCAGTACTTC. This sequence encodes CSVGGSFYEQYF.

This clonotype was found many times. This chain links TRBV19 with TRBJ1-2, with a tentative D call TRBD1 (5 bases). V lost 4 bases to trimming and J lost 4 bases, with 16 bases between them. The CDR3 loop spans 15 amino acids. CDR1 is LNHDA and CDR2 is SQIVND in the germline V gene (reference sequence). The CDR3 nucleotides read TGTGCCAGTAGTACAGGTCAAGGGGCTGGCTATGGCTACACCTTC. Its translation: CASSTGQGAGYGYTF.

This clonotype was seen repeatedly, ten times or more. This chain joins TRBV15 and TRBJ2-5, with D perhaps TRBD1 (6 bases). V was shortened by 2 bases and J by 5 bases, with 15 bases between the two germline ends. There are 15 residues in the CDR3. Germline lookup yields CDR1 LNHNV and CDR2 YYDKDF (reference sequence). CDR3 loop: CATSRTEGEWETQYF. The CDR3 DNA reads TGTGCCACCAGCAGAACAGAGGGGGAGTGGGAGACCCAGTACTTC.

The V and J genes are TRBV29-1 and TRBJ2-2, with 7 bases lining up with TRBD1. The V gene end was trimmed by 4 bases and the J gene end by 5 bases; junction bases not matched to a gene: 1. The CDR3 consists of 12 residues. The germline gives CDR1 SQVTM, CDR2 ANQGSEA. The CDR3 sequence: CSVGQGTGELFF. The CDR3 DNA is TGCAGCGTTGGACAGGGAACCGGGGAGCTGTTTTTT.

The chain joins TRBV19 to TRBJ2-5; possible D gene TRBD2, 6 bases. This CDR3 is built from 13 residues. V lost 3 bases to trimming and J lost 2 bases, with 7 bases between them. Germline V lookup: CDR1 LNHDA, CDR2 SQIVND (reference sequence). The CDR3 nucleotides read TGTGCCAGTAGTATGGGGGGACAAGAGACCCAGTACTTC. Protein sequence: CASSMGGQETQYF.

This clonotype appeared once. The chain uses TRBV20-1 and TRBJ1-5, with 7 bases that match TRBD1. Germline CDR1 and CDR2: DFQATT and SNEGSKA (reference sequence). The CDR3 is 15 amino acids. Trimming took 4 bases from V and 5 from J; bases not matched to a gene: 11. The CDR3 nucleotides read TGCAGTGCTATAGACAGGGTGACGGTTCATCAGCCCCAGCATTTT. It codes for CSAIDRVTVHQPQHF.

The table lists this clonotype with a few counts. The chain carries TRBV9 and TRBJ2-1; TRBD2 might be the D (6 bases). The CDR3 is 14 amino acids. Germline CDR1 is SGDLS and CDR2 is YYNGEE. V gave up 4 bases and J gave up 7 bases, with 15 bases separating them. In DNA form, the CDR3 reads TGTGCCAGCAGCCTGAGGGCGGGGTGGAATGAGCAGTTCTTC. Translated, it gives CASSLRAGWNEQFF.

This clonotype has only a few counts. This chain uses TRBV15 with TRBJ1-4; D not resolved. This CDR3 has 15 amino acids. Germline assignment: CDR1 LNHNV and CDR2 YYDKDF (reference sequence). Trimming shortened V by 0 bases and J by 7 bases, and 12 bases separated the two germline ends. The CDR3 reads CATSRDSGRAEKLFF. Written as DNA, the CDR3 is TGTGCCACCAGCAGAGATTCAGGACGGGCTGAAAAACTGTTTTTT.

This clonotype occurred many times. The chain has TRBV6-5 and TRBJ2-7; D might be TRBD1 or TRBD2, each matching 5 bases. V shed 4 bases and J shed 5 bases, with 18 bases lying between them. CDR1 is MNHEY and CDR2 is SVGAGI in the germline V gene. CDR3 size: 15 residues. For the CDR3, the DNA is TGTGCCAGCAGTTCCCGGGACCTTACCCGGAACGAGCAGTACTTC. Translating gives CASSSRDLTRNEQYF.

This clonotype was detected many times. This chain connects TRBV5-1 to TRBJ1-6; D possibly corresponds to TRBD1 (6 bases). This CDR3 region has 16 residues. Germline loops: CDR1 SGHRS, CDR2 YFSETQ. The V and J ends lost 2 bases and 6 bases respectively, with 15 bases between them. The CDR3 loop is CASSFLLQGPNSPLHF. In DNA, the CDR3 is TGCGCCAGCAGCTTCCTCCTACAGGGCCCTAATTCACCCCTCCACTTT.

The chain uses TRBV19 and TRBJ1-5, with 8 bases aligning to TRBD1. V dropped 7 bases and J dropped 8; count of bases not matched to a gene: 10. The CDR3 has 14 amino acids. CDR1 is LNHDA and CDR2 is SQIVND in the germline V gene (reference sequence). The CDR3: CASNTQGAREPQHF. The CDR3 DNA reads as TGTGCCAGTAATACTCAGGGGGCGCGTGAGCCCCAGCATTTT.

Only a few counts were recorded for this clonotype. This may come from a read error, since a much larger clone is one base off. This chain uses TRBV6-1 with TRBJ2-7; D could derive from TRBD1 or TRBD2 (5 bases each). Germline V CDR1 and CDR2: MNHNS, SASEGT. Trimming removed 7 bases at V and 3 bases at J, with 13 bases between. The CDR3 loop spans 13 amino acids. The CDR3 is CASKGTNDYEQYF. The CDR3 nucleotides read TGTGCCAGCAAAGGGACGAACGACTACGAGCAGTACTTC.

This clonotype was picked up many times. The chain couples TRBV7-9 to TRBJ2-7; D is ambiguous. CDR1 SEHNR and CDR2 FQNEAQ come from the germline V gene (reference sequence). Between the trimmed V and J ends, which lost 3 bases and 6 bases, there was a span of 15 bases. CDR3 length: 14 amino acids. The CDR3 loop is CASSFMPRDSEQYF. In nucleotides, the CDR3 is TGTGCCAGCAGCTTTATGCCCCGAGATAGCGAGCAGTACTTC.

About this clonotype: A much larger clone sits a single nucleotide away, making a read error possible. The CDR3 sequence: CASSILNLDVSSYSSPLHF. CDR3 coding DNA: TGCGCCAGCAGCATACTCAATCTGGACGTAAGCTCCTATAGTTCACCCCTCCACTTT. The rearrangement uses TRBV5-1 and TRBJ1-6; D is unresolved. Germline CDR1 and CDR2: SGHRS and YFSETQ. This CDR3 region has 19 residues.